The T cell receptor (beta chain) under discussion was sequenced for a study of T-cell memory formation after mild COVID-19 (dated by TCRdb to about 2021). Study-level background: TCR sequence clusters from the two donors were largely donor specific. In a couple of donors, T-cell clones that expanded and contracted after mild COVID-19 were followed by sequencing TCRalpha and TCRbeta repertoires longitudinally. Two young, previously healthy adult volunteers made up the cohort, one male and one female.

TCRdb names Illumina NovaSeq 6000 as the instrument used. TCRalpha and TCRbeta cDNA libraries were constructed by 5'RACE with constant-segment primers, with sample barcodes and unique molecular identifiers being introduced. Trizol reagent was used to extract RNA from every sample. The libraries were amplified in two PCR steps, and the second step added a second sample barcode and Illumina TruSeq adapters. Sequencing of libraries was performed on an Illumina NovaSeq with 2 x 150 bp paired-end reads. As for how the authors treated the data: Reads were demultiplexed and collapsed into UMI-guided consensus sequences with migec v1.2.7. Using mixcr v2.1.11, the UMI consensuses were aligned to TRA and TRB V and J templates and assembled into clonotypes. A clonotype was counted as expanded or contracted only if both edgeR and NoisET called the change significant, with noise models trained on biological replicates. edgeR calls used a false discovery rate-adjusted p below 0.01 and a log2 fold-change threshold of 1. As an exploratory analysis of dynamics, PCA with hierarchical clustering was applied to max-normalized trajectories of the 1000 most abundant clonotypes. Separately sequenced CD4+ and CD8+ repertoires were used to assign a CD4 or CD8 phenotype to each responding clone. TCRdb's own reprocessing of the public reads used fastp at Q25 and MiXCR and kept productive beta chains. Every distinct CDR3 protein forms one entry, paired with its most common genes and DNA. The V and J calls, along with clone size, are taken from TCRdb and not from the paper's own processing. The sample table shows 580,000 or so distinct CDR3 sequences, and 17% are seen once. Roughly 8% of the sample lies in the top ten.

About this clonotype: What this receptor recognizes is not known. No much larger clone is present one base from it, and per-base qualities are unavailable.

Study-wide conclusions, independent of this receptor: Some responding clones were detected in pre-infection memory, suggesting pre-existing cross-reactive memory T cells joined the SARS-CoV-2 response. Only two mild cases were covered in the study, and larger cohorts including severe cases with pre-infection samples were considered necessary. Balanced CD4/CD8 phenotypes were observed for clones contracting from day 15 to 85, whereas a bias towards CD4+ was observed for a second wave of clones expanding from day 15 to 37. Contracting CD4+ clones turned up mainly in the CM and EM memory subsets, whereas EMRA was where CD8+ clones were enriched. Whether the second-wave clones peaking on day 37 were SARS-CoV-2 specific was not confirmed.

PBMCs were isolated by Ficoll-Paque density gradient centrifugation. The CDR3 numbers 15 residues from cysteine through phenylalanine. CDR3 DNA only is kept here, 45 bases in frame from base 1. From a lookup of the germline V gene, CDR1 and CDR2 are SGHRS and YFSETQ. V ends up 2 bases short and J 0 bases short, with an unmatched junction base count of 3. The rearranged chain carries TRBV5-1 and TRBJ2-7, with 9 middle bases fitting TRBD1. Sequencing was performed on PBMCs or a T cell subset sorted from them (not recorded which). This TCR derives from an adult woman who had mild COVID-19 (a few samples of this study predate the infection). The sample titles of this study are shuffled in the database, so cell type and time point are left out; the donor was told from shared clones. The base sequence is TGCGCCAGCAGCTTAGGGACAGGGCACTCCTACGAGCAGTACTTC. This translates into CASSLGTGHSYEQYF.